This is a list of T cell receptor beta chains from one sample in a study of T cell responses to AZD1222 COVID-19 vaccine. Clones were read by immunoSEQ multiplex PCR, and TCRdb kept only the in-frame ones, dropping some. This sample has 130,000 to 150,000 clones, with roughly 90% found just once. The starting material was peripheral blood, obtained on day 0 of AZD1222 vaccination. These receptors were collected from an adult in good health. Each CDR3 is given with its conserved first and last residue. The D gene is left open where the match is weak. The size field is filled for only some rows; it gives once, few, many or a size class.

cdr3_aa: CSASDSYEQYF
cdr3_nt: TGCAGTGCTAGCGACAGCTACGAGCAGTACTTC
clone_size: -
j_call: TRBJ2-7
d_call: -
v_call: TRBV20-1

cdr3_aa: CAIANQETQYF
cdr3_nt: TGTGCCATCGCGAACCAAGAGACCCAGTACTTC
clone_size: -
j_call: TRBJ2-5
d_call: -
v_call: TRBV10-3

cdr3_aa: CASRVQGVGEQFF
cdr3_nt: TGTGCCAGCAGGGTACAGGGGGTCGGTGAGCAGTTCTTC
clone_size: -
j_call: TRBJ2-1
d_call: TRBD1
v_call: TRBV11-2

cdr3_aa: CASSLDRSTDTQYF
cdr3_nt: TGCGCCAGCAGCCTCGACCGCAGCACAGATACGCAGTATTTT
clone_size: -
j_call: TRBJ2-3
d_call: -
v_call: TRBV4-1

cdr3_aa: CASSLVGGWGQPQHF
cdr3_nt: TGTGCCAGCAGCTTAGTCGGGGGGTGGGGGCAGCCCCAGCATTTT
clone_size: -
j_call: TRBJ1-5
d_call: -
v_call: TRBV11-2

cdr3_aa: CASSQSLGSGNTIYF
cdr3_nt: TGTGCCAGCAGCCAATCGCTTGGCTCTGGAAACACCATATATTTT
clone_size: -
j_call: TRBJ1-3
d_call: -
v_call: TRBV3-1/TRBV3-2

cdr3_aa: CASRVQDTGELFF
cdr3_nt: TGTGCCAGCAGGGTTCAAGACACCGGGGAGCTGTTTTTT
clone_size: once
j_call: TRBJ2-2
d_call: -
v_call: TRBV2

cdr3_aa: CASPWGGLYQPQHF
cdr3_nt: TGTGCCAGCCCCTGGGGGGGGCTGTATCAGCCCCAGCATTTT
clone_size: few
j_call: TRBJ1-5
d_call: -
v_call: TRBV6-4

cdr3_aa: CASRGPNSTNKETQYF
cdr3_nt: TGTGCCAGCCGGGGACCGAACTCGACCAACAAAGAGACCCAGTACTTC
clone_size: -
j_call: TRBJ2-5
d_call: -
v_call: TRBV5-4

cdr3_aa: CASSIPRGRGSNQPQHF
cdr3_nt: TGTGCCAGTAGTATTCCCCGCGGCAGGGGTAGCAATCAGCCCCAGCATTTT
clone_size: -
j_call: TRBJ1-5
d_call: -
v_call: TRBV19

cdr3_aa: CAWTLGWGSTEAFF
cdr3_nt: TGTGCCTGGACACTAGGGTGGGGGAGCACTGAAGCTTTCTTT
clone_size: once
j_call: TRBJ1-1
d_call: -
v_call: TRBV30

cdr3_aa: CASSPAAGGVRETQYF
cdr3_nt: TGTGCCAGCTCACCAGCTGCAGGGGGCGTCAGGGAGACCCAGTACTTC
clone_size: -
j_call: TRBJ2-5
d_call: TRBD1
v_call: TRBV18

cdr3_aa: CASSPPLIGGYTF
cdr3_nt: TGTGCCAGCTCACCACCGTTGATTGGGGGCTACACCTTC
clone_size: once
j_call: TRBJ1-2
d_call: -
v_call: TRBV18

cdr3_aa: CASSKGQGNQPQHF
cdr3_nt: TGTGCCAGCAGCAAAGGACAGGGAAATCAGCCCCAGCATTTT
clone_size: -
j_call: TRBJ1-5
d_call: -
v_call: TRBV21-1

cdr3_aa: CAWSISVEAFF
cdr3_nt: TGTGCCTGGAGTATCTCCGTTGAAGCTTTCTTT
clone_size: -
j_call: TRBJ1-1
d_call: -
v_call: TRBV30

cdr3_aa: CASTTSGSLSYNEQFF
cdr3_nt: TGTGCCAGCACCACTAGCGGGAGCCTATCCTACAATGAGCAGTTCTTC
clone_size: -
j_call: TRBJ2-1
d_call: TRBD2
v_call: TRBV3-1/TRBV3-2

cdr3_aa: CASTSDHYGYTF
cdr3_nt: TGCGCCAGTACCTCCGACCACTATGGCTACACCTTC
clone_size: -
j_call: TRBJ1-2
d_call: -
v_call: TRBV5-1

cdr3_aa: CSAGQFMNTEAFF
cdr3_nt: TGCAGCGCCGGACAGTTCATGAACACTGAAGCTTTCTTT
clone_size: -
j_call: TRBJ1-1
d_call: -
v_call: TRBV29-1

cdr3_aa: CASSYPPKSYEQYF
cdr3_nt: TGTGCCAGCAGTTACCCGCCGAAAAGCTACGAGCAGTACTTC
clone_size: -
j_call: TRBJ2-7
d_call: -
v_call: TRBV6-2/TRBV6-3

cdr3_aa: CASSQDQLAVTSGANVLTF
cdr3_nt: TGTGCCAGCAGCCAAGATCAGCTAGCGGTTACCTCTGGGGCCAACGTCCTGACTTTC
clone_size: -
j_call: TRBJ2-6
d_call: TRBD2
v_call: TRBV14

cdr3_aa: CASGRGGEQYF
cdr3_nt: TGTGCCAGCGGCCGAGGGGGGGAGCAGTACTTC
clone_size: -
j_call: TRBJ2-7
d_call: -
v_call: TRBV6-5

cdr3_aa: CASSLDRGQAGELFF
cdr3_nt: TGCGCCAGCAGCTTGGACAGGGGGCAAGCCGGGGAGCTGTTTTTT
clone_size: -
j_call: TRBJ2-2
d_call: TRBD1
v_call: TRBV5-1

cdr3_aa: CASSQDLWRTQETQYF
cdr3_nt: TGTGCCAGCAGCCAAGATCTGTGGCGCACACAAGAGACCCAGTACTTC
clone_size: -
j_call: TRBJ2-5
d_call: -
v_call: TRBV3-1/TRBV3-2

cdr3_aa: CASSLGPDSNQPQHF
cdr3_nt: TGTGCCAGCAGCTTGGGGCCGGATAGCAATCAGCCCCAGCATTTT
clone_size: few
j_call: TRBJ1-5
d_call: -
v_call: TRBV7-8

cdr3_aa: CASSPRLAGAPSTDTQYF
cdr3_nt: TGTGCCAGCTCACCTCGGCTAGCGGGAGCCCCAAGCACAGATACGCAGTATTTT
clone_size: -
j_call: TRBJ2-3
d_call: TRBD2
v_call: TRBV18

cdr3_aa: CASSRTGMGTGELFF
cdr3_nt: TGTGCCAGCAGCCGAACAGGGATGGGCACCGGGGAGCTGTTTTTT
clone_size: few
j_call: TRBJ2-2
d_call: -
v_call: TRBV28

cdr3_aa: CASSLKVGGPVYGYTF
cdr3_nt: TGTGCCAGCAGCTTAAAGGTCGGAGGGCCTGTCTATGGCTACACCTTC
clone_size: -
j_call: TRBJ1-2
d_call: -
v_call: TRBV7-8

cdr3_aa: CASSTGERDRVYEQYF
cdr3_nt: TGTGCCAGCAGCACGGGGGAGCGGGATAGGGTGTACGAGCAGTACTTC
clone_size: once
j_call: TRBJ2-7
d_call: TRBD2
v_call: TRBV4-2

cdr3_aa: CASSIDTHDGYTF
cdr3_nt: TGTGCCAGTAGTATAGATACTCACGACGGCTACACCTTC
clone_size: -
j_call: TRBJ1-2
d_call: -
v_call: TRBV19

cdr3_aa: CASSLAGVQDGLYYEQYF
cdr3_nt: TGTGCCAGCAGCTTGGCGGGGGTACAGGACGGACTCTACTACGAGCAGTACTTC
clone_size: -
j_call: TRBJ2-7
d_call: -
v_call: TRBV5-4

cdr3_aa: CAWNRGQVNEQFF
cdr3_nt: TGTGCCTGGAACAGGGGGCAGGTCAATGAGCAGTTCTTC
clone_size: -
j_call: TRBJ2-1
d_call: TRBD1
v_call: TRBV30

cdr3_aa: CATRAAGLAEQYF
cdr3_nt: TGTGCCACCAGGGCGGCGGGGCTCGCCGAGCAGTACTTC
clone_size: -
j_call: TRBJ2-7
d_call: -
v_call: TRBV27

cdr3_aa: CASSLAPLAYEQGNEQFF
cdr3_nt: TGTGCCAGCAGCTTAGCGCCTCTAGCCTACGAACAAGGGAATGAGCAGTTCTTC
clone_size: -
j_call: TRBJ2-1
d_call: -
v_call: TRBV7-2

cdr3_aa: CASSRGGLAGGPDTQYF
cdr3_nt: TGCGCCAGCAGCCGTGGGGGTCTAGCGGGAGGGCCAGATACGCAGTATTTT
clone_size: -
j_call: TRBJ2-3
d_call: TRBD2
v_call: TRBV5-1

cdr3_aa: CASSRAIDGGYEQYF
cdr3_nt: TGTGCCAGTAGTAGGGCGATAGACGGGGGCTACGAGCAGTACTTC
clone_size: -
j_call: TRBJ2-7
d_call: -
v_call: TRBV19

cdr3_aa: CASSAQLSNQPQHF
cdr3_nt: TGTGCCAGCAGTGCCCAGCTTAGCAATCAGCCCCAGCATTTT
clone_size: -
j_call: TRBJ1-5
d_call: -
v_call: TRBV6-4

cdr3_aa: CASSPSTRYTF
cdr3_nt: TGTGCCAGCAGCCCATCGACCCGCTACACCTTC
clone_size: -
j_call: TRBJ1-2
d_call: -
v_call: TRBV28

cdr3_aa: CATSREPGQGFANTGELFF
cdr3_nt: TGTGCCACCAGCAGAGAACCGGGACAGGGGTTTGCGAACACCGGGGAGCTGTTTTTT
clone_size: -
j_call: TRBJ2-2
d_call: TRBD1
v_call: TRBV15

cdr3_aa: CASTNQQEGGYTF
cdr3_nt: TGTGCCAGTACTAACCAACAGGAGGGAGGCTACACCTTC
clone_size: -
j_call: TRBJ1-2
d_call: -
v_call: TRBV19

cdr3_aa: CASSLGSSGEYEQYF
cdr3_nt: TGTGCCAGCAGCTTAGGGTCTAGCGGAGAGTACGAGCAGTACTTC
clone_size: -
j_call: TRBJ2-7
d_call: TRBD2
v_call: TRBV11-2

cdr3_aa: CASSLEANYGYTF
cdr3_nt: TGCGCCAGCAGCTTGGAAGCTAACTATGGCTACACCTTC
clone_size: -
j_call: TRBJ1-2
d_call: -
v_call: TRBV5-1

cdr3_aa: CASSLETGLDTQYF
cdr3_nt: TGCGCCAGCAGCTTGGAGACAGGGTTGGATACGCAGTATTTT
clone_size: -
j_call: TRBJ2-3
d_call: TRBD1
v_call: TRBV5-1

cdr3_aa: CATSREIATEGALETQYF
cdr3_nt: TGTGCCACCAGCAGAGAGATAGCAACAGAGGGGGCGCTAGAGACCCAGTACTTC
clone_size: -
j_call: TRBJ2-5
d_call: TRBD1
v_call: TRBV15

cdr3_aa: CASSYEQGSEQFF
cdr3_nt: TGTGCCAGCAGCTACGAACAGGGCTCTGAGCAGTTCTTC
clone_size: -
j_call: TRBJ2-1
d_call: -
v_call: TRBV2

cdr3_aa: CASRLRGGYYGYTF
cdr3_nt: TGTGCCAGCCGACTCAGGGGCGGGTACTATGGCTACACCTTC
clone_size: -
j_call: TRBJ1-2
d_call: -
v_call: TRBV27

cdr3_aa: CASSRTSPKETQYF
cdr3_nt: TGTGCCAGTAGTCGGACTAGCCCGAAGGAGACCCAGTACTTC
clone_size: -
j_call: TRBJ2-5
d_call: TRBD2
v_call: TRBV19

cdr3_aa: CASSLISGNADTQYF
cdr3_nt: TGCGCCAGCAGCTTGATCAGCGGGAACGCAGATACGCAGTATTTT
clone_size: -
j_call: TRBJ2-3
d_call: TRBD2
v_call: TRBV5-1

cdr3_aa: CASSQSSRGGTYGYTF
cdr3_nt: TGCGCCAGCAGTCAATCTTCGCGGGGCGGGACCTATGGCTACACCTTC
clone_size: few
j_call: TRBJ1-2
d_call: -
v_call: TRBV23-1

cdr3_aa: CASSIGTPSEQYF
cdr3_nt: TGTGCCAGTAGTATCGGGACACCGTCCGAGCAGTACTTC
clone_size: -
j_call: TRBJ2-7
d_call: -
v_call: TRBV19

cdr3_aa: CASSASGGGEGNQPQHF
cdr3_nt: TGTGCCAGTTCCGCGTCCGGAGGAGGGGAAGGCAATCAGCCCCAGCATTTT
clone_size: -
j_call: TRBJ1-5
d_call: -
v_call: TRBV19

cdr3_aa: CASNPGRREQYF
cdr3_nt: TGTGCCAGCAATCCAGGGAGGCGCGAGCAGTACTTC
clone_size: -
j_call: TRBJ2-7
d_call: -
v_call: TRBV28

cdr3_aa: CASSSEGRGSYNSPLHF
cdr3_nt: TGTGCCAGCAGCTCCGAGGGTCGGGGATCCTATAATTCACCCCTCCACTTT
clone_size: -
j_call: TRBJ1-6
d_call: -
v_call: TRBV11-3

cdr3_aa: CASSLSQGVGSAFF
cdr3_nt: TGTGCCAGCAGCTTGTCCCAGGGCGTTGGGTCGGCTTTCTTT
clone_size: once
j_call: TRBJ1-1
d_call: -
v_call: TRBV5-6